Below, one T cell receptor (beta chain) is given with its context. A 5'RACE template-switching step, the method used to make TCR cDNA, added a universal primer site and UMIs. TCRdb itself ran the 5' RACE reads through MiXCR, one entry per CDR3 protein. The sample includes under 550,000 distinct CDR3 sequences, 20% to 25% of them seen just once. The CDR3 loop spans 11 amino acids. CDR1 and CDR2 from the germline V gene are SQVTM and ANQGSEA. The V segment lost 7 bases and the J segment 3 bases; nucleotides outside the gene matches: 2. This entry is derived from a study of T cells after yellow fever vaccination.

The material sequenced was PBMCs, taken less than 25 days after the first yellow fever vaccination. The chain uses TRBV29-1 and TRBJ2-5; 7 bases line up with TRBD2. The origin of this receptor is a man in his late teens or twenties who received the YFV17D yellow fever vaccine. For the CDR3, the DNA is TGCAGCGCTGGGGGGGAAGAGACCCAGTACTTC. Its translation: CSAGGEETQYF.